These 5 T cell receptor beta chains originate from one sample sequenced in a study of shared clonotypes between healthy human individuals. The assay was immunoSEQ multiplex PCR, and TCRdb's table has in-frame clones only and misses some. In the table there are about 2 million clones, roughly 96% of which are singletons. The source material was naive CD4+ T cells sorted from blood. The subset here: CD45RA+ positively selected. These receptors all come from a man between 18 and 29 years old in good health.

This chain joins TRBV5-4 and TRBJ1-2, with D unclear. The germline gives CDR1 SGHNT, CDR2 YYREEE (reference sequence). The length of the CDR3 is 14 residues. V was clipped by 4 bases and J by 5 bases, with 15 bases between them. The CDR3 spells CASSTPGDTYGYTF. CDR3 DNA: TGTGCCAGCAGCACCCCGGGAGACACTTATGGCTACACCTTC.

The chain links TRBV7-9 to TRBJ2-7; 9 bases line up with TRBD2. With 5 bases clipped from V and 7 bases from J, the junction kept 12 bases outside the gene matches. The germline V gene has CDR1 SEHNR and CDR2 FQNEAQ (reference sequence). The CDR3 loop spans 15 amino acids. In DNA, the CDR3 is TGTGCCAGCAGCCCAGACCGACTAGCGGTTATGGAGCAGTACTTC. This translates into CASSPDRLAVMEQYF.

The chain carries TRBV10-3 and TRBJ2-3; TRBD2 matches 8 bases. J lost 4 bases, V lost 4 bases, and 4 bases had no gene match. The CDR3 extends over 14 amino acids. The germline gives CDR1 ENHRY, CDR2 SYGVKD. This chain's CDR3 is CAISVGLGADTQYF. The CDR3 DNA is TGTGCCATCAGTGTGGGACTAGGGGCAGATACGCAGTATTTT.

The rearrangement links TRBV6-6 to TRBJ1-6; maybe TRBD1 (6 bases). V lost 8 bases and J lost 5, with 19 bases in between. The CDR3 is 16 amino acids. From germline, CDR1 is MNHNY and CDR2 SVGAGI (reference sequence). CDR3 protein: CASGTGTRMDNSPLHF. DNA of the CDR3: TGTGCCAGCGGAACAGGGACCCGGATGGATAATTCACCCCTCCACTTT.

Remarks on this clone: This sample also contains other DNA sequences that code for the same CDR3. CDR3 nucleotide sequence: TGCGCCAGCAGCGCACGGACAGGGGGCGGAGGCTACACCTTC. This encodes CASSARTGGGGYTF. This chain joins TRBV5-1 and TRBJ1-2; 11 positions match TRBD1. Losses at the gene ends were 4 bases for V and 8 bases for J; bases not matched to a gene: 7. Per the germline V gene, CDR1 is SGHRS and CDR2 is YFSETQ. The CDR3 length is 14 residues. Full variable domain (remainder filled in from reference TRBV5-1 and TRBJ1-2): KAGVTQTPRYLIKTRGQQVTLSCSPISGHRSVSWYQQTPGQGLQFLFEYFSETQRNKGNFPGRFSGRQFSNSRSEMNVSTLELGDSALYLCASSARTGGGGYTFGSGTRLTVV.